This TCR beta chain was observed in a study of blood T cell repertoires in COVID-19. Study as a whole: Specimens from acute and convalescent COVID-19 originated in the United States, Italy and Spain. Sources were T cells, B-cell-depleted T cells, or PBMCs; the material itself was cDNA or gDNA.

Per the study methods: Researchers report that nucleated cell counts were estimated from reference gene primer amplification. Measured with immunoSEQ multiplex PCR; TCRdb has only the in-frame clones, and not every one. The DNA was the basis for D and trimming; V, J and clone size are from that table. The sample shows 120,000 to 150,000 clones, 60% to 80% of them seen only once. The sequence was collected from a man in his fifties with active or convalescent COVID-19. Sequencing used peripheral blood.

CDR3 in amino acids: CASSPILTTGRYEQYF. CDR3 coding DNA: TGTGCCAGCAGCCCCATCCTCACGACAGGGCGTTACGAGCAGTACTTC. This sequence joins TRBV28 and TRBJ2-7; 7 nucleotides match TRBD1. The germline V gene encodes CDR1 MDHEN and CDR2 SYDVKM. This CDR3 region has 16 residues. V shed 6 bases, J shed 4 bases, and the junction held 15 bases outside the gene matches.